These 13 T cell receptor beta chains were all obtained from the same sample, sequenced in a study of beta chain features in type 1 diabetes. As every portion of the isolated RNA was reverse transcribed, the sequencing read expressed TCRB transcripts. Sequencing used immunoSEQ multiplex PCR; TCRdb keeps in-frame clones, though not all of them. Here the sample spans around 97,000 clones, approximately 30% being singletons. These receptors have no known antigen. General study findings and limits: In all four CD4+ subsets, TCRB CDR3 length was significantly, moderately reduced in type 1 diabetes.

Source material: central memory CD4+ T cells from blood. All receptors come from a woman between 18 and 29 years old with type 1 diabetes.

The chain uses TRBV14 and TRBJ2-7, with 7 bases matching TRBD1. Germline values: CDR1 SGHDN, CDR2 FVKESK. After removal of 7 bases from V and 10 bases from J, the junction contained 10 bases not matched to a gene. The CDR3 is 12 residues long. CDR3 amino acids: CASTFGQGEQYF. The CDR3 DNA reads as TGTGCCAGCACATTCGGGCAGGGGGAACAGTACTTC.

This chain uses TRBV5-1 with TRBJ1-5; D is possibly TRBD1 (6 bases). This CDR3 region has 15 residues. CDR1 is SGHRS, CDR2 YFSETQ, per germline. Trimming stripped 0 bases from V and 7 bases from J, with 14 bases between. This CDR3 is CASSLAGGAGQPQHF. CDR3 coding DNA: TGCGCCAGCAGCTTGGCCGGGGGGGCAGGCCAGCCCCAGCATTTT. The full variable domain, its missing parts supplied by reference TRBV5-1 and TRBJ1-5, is KAGVTQTPRYLIKTRGQQVTLSCSPISGHRSVSWYQQTPGQGLQFLFEYFSETQRNKGNFPGRFSGRQFSNSRSEMNVSTLELGDSALYLCASSLAGGAGQPQHFGDGTRLSIL.

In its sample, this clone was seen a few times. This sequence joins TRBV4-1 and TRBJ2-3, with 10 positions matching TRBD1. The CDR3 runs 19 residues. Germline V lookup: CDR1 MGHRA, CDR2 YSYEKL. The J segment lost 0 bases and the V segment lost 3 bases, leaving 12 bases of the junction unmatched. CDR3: CASSQPGTGVMSSTDTQYF. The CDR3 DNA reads TGCGCCAGCAGCCAGCCCGGGACAGGGGTCATGTCTAGCACAGATACGCAGTATTTT.

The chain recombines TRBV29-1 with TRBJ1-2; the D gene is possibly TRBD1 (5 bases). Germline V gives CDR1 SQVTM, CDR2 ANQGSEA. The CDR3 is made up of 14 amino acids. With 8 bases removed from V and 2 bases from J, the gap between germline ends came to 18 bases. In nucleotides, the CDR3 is TGCAGCTTTGCAGGGCGTGGGCTGAACTATGGCTACACCTTC. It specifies CSFAGRGLNYGYTF.

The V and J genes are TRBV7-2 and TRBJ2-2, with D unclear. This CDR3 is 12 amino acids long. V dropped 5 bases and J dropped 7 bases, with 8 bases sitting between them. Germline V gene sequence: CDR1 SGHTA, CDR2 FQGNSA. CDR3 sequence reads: CASSDFVGELFF. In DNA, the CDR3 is TGTGCCAGCAGCGACTTTGTCGGGGAGCTGTTTTTT.

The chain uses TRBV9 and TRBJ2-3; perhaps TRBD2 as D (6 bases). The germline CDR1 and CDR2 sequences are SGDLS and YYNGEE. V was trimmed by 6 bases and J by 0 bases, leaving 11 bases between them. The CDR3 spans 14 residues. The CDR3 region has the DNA TGTGCCAGCAACGGGGGTCCCAGCACAGATACGCAGTATTTT. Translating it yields CASNGGPSTDTQYF.

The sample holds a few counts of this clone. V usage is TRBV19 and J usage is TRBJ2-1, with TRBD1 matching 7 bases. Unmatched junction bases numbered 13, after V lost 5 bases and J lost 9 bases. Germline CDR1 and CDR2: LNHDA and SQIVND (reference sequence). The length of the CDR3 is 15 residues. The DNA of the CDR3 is TGTGCCAGTAGTCCTCGGACAGGATCTCGGGGTGAGCAGTTCTTC. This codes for CASSPRTGSRGEQFF.

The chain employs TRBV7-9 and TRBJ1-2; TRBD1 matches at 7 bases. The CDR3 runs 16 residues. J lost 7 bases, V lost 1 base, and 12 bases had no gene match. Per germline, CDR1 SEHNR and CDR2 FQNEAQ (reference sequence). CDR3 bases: TGTGCCAGCAGCTTAGGGGGACAGCTCATCTCCTCTGGCTACACCTTC. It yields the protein CASSLGGQLISSGYTF.

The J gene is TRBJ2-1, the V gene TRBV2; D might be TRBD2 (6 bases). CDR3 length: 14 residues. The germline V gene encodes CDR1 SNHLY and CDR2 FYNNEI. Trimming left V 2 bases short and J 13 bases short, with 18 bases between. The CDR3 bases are TGTGCCAGCAGTGAATCTCAGGGACTCCCTCGTCAGTTCTTC. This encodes CASSESQGLPRQFF.

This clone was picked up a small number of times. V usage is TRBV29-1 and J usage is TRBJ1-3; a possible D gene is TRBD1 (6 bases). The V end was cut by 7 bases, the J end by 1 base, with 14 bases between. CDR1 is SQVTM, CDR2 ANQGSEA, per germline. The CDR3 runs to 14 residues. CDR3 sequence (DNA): TGCAGCGCCAAACGAGGACAGTCTGGAAACACCATATATTTT. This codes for CSAKRGQSGNTIYF. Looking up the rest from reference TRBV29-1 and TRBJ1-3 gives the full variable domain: SAVISQKPSRDICQRGTSLTIQCQVDSQVTMMFWYRQQPGQSLTLIATANQGSEATYESGFVIDKFPISRPNLTFSTLTVSNMSPEDSSIYLCSAKRGQSGNTIYFGEGSWLTVV.

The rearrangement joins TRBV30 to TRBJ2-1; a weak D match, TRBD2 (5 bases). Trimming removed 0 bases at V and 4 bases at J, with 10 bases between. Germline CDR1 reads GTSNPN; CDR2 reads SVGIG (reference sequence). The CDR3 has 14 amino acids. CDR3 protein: CAWSVQRDYNEQFF. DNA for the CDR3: TGTGCCTGGAGTGTACAACGGGATTACAATGAGCAGTTCTTC.

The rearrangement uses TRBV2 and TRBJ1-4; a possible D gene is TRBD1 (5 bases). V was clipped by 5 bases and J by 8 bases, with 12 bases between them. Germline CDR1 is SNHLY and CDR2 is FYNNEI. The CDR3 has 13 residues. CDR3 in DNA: TGTGCCAGCAGTACGGACATGTCCGAAAAACTGTTTTTT. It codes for CASSTDMSEKLFF.

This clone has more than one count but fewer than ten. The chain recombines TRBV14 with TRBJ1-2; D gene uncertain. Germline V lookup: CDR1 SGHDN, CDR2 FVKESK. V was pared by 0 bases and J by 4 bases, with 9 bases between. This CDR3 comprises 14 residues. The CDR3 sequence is CASSQDSQIYGYTF. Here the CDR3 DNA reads TGTGCCAGCAGCCAAGATTCGCAGATCTATGGCTACACCTTC.